This T cell receptor beta chain was recorded in a study of tumour-infiltrating T cells in Burkitt lymphoma. Study-wide background: The Burkitt lymphoma cohort spanned all epidemiological subtypes. Overall and progression-free survival were predicted by productive clonality.

This clone was observed a handful of times. Antigen specificity is unknown. Profiled with immunoSEQ multiplex PCR; TCRdb holds only in-frame clones, not every one. This table has tens of thousands of clones, around 30% appearing once. Points from the study as a whole: Several public clonotypes recurred in numerous Burkitt lymphoma patients.

There are 16 residues in the CDR3. V gave up 5 bases and J gave up 6 bases, with 22 bases separating them. J is TRBJ2-3 and V is TRBV5-3; D possibly corresponds to TRBD1 (7 bases). TRBV5-3 is labeled an ORF, and its function is uncertain. Sample: tumor tissue. The sequence derives from a human donor with Burkitt lymphoma. The CDR3 here is CARRYPRGTDLDTQYF. The CDR3 DNA reads as TGTGCCAGAAGGTACCCCCGCGGGACAGATCTCGATACGCAGTATTTT.